This TCR beta chain was sequenced during a study of blood T cell repertoires in COVID-19. In the study overall: PBMCs, B-cell-depleted T cells, or T cells were the source of the cDNA or gDNA that made up the material.

Original processing methods: Nucleated cell number was recorded as an estimate derived from reference gene primer amplification. This table comes from immunoSEQ multiplex PCR, and its TCRdb copy is limited to in-frame clones, with some not included. That table is the source of V, J and clone size, and D and trimming were worked out from the DNA. The table shows a few hundred thousand clones, with about 83% occurring only once. Germline V CDR1 and CDR2: SEHNR, FQNEAQ (reference sequence). The CDR3 consists of 14 residues. J gave up 5 bases and V 5 bases, and 7 bases lay outside the gene matches. Sequencing was done on a sample of peripheral blood. The clonotype comes from a woman in her twenties or thirties with COVID-19, enrolled during active disease. This chain links TRBV7-9 with TRBJ2-7; TRBD1 agrees at 9 bases. In nucleotides, the CDR3 is TGTGCCAGCAGCCAGGGACAGGGAGTAGACGAGCAGTACTTC. It codes for CASSQGQGVDEQYF.